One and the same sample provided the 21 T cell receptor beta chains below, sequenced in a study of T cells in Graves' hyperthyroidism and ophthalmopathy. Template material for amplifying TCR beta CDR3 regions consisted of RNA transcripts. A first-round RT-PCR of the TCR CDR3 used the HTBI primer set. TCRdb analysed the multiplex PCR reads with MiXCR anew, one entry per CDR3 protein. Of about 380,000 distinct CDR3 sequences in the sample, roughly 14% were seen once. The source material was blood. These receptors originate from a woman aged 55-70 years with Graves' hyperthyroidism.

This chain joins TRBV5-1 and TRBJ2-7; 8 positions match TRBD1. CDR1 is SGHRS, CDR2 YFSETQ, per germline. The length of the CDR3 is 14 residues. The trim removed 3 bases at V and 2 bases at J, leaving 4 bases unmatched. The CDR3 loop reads CASSSEQGAYEQYF. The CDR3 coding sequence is TGCGCCAGCAGCTCGGAACAGGGGGCCTACGAGCAGTACTTC.

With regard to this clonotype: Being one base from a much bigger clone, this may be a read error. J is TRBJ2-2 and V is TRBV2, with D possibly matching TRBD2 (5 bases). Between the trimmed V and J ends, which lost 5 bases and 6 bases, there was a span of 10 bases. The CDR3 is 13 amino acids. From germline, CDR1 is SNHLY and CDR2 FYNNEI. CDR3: CASSPASPGELFF. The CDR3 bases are TGTGCCAGCAGTCCGGCTAGCCCCGGGGAGCTGTTTTTT.

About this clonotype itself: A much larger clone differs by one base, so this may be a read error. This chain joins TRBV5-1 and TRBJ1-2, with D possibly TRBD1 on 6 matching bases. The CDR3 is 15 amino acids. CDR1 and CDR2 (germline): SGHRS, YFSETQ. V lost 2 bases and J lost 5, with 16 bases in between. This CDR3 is CASSFGDMSFYGYTF. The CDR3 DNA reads TGCGCCAGCAGCTTTGGGGACATGTCCTTTTATGGCTACACCTTC.

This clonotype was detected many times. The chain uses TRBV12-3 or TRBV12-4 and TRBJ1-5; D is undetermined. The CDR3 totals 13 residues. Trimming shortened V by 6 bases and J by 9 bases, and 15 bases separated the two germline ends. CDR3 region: CASSRTTFGPQHF. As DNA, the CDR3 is TGTGCCAGCAGCCGCACCACCTTCGGGCCCCAGCATTTT.

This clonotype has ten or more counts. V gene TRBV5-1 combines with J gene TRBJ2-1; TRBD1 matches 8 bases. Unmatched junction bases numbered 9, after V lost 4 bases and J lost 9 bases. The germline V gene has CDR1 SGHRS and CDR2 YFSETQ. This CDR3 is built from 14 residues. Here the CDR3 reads CASSRGQADSEQFF. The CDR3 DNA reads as TGCGCCAGCAGCCGGGGACAGGCCGACTCTGAGCAGTTCTTC.

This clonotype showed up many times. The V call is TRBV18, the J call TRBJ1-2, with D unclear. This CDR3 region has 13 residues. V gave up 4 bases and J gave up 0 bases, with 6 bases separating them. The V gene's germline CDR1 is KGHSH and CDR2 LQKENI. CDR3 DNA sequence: TGTGCCAGCTCACAAGACCCTAACTATGGCTACACCTTC. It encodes CASSQDPNYGYTF.

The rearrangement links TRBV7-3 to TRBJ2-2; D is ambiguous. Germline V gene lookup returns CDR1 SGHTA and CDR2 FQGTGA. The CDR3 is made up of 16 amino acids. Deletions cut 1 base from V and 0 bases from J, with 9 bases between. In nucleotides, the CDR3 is TGTGCCAGCAGCTTAATGAGTGCCCCGAACACCGGGGAGCTGTTTTTT. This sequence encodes CASSLMSAPNTGELFF.

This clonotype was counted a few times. CDR3 DNA sequence: TGTGCCAGCAGCCCCTCGTGGGTAAACACTGAAGCTTTCTTT. This codes for CASSPSWVNTEAFF. The genes are TRBV11-3 and TRBJ1-1, with D unclear. The V end was cut by 5 bases, the J end by 2 bases, with 12 bases between. The germline V gene has CDR1 SGHNT and CDR2 YENEEA. CDR3 size: 14 residues. Complete variable domain (other parts from reference TRBV11-3 and TRBJ1-1): EAGVVQSPRYKIIEKKQPVAFWCNPISGHNTLYWYLQNLGQGPELLIRYENEEAVDDSQLPKDRFSAERLKGVDSTLKIQPAELGDSAVYLCASSPSWVNTEAFFGQGTRLTVV.

The CDR3 nucleotides read TGCAGTGCAACCGGGACAAAGGCTGAAGCTTTCTTT. Its translation is CSATGTKAEAFF. The chain links TRBV20-1 to TRBJ1-1, with a weak D call TRBD1 (6 bases). The V gene lost 6 bases and the J gene lost 6 bases, with 14 bases spanning the gap. This CDR3 comprises 12 residues. CDR1 is DFQATT, CDR2 SNEGSKA, per germline (reference sequence).

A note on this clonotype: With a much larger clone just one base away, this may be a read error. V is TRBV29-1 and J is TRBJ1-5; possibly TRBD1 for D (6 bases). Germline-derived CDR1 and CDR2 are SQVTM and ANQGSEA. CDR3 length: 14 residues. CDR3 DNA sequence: TGCAGTAGTCTCCCCGGGGGGCACAATCAGCCCCAGCATTTT. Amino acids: CSSLPGGHNQPQHF.

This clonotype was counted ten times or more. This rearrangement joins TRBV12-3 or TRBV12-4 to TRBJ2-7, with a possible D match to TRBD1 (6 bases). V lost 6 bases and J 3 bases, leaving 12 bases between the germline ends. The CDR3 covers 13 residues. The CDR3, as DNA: TGTGCCAGCAGACGGGACAACCTCTACGAGCAGTACTTC. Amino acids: CASRRDNLYEQYF.

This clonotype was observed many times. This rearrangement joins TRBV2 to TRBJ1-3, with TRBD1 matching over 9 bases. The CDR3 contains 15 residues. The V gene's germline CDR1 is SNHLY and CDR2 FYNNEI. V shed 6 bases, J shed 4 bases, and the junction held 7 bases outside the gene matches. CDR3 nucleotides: TGTGCCAGCAGACCTGGACAGGGGAGAGGAAACACCATATATTTT. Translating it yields CASRPGQGRGNTIYF.

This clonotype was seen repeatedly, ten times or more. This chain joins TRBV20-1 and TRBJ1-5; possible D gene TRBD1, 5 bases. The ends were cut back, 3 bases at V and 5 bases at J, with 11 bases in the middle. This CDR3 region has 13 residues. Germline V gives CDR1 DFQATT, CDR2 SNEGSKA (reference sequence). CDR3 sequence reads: CSASRDPDQPQHF. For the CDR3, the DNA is TGCAGTGCTAGCCGGGACCCAGATCAGCCCCAGCATTTT.

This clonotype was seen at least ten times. The CDR3 bases are TGCAGTGCTAGAGTGGCGGCCCTACCCACAGATACGCAGTATTTT. Translated, it gives CSARVAALPTDTQYF. V and J are TRBV20-1 and TRBJ2-3; D gene uncertain. CDR1 and CDR2 from the germline V gene are DFQATT and SNEGSKA (reference sequence). V lost 1 base and J 2 bases, leaving 13 bases between the germline ends. This CDR3 is built from 15 residues.

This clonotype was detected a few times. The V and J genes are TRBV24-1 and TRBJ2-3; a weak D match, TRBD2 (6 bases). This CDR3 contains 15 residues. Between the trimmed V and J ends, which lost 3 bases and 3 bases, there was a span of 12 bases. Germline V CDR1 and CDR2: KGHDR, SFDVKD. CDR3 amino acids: CATSDLGGVTDTQYF. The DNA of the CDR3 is TGTGCCACCAGTGATCTGGGAGGAGTTACAGATACGCAGTATTTT.

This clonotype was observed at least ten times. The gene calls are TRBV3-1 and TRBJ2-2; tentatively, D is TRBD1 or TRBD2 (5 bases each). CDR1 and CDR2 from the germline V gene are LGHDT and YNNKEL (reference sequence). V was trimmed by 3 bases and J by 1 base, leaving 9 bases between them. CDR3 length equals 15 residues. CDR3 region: CASSQWDGNTGELFF. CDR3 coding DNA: TGTGCCAGCAGCCAGTGGGACGGGAACACCGGGGAGCTGTTTTTT.

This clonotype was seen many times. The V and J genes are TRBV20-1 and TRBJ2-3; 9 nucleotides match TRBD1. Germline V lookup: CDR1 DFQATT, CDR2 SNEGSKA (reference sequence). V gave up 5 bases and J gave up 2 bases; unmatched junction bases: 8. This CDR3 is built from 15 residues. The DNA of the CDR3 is TGCAGTGCTCTGGGGGGGACAGGGAACACAGATACGCAGTATTTT. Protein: CSALGGTGNTDTQYF.

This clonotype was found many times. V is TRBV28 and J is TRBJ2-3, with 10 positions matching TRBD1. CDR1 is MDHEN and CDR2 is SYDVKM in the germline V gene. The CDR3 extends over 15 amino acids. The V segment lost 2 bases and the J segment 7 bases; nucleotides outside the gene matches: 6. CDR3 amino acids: CASSLVGQGGYTQYF. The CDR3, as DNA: TGTGCCAGCAGTTTAGTAGGACAGGGGGGATATACGCAGTATTTT. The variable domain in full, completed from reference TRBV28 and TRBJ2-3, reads DVKVTQSSRYLVKRTGEKVFLECVQDMDHENMFWYRQDPGLGLRLIYFSYDVKMKEKGDIPEGYSVSREKKERFSLILESASTNQTSMYLCASSLVGQGGYTQYFGPGTRLTVL.

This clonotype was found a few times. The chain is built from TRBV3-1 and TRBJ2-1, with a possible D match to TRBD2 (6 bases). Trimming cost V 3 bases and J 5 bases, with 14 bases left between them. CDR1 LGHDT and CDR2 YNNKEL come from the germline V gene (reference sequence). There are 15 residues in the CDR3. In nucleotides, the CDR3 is TGTGCCAGCAGCCAGGGAATTACTAGCCACAATGAGCAGTTCTTC. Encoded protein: CASSQGITSHNEQFF.

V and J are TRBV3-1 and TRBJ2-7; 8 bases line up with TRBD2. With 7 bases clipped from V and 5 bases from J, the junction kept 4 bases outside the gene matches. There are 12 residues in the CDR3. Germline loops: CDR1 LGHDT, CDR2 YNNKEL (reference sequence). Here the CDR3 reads CASTREDHEQYF. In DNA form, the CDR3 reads TGTGCCAGCACGCGGGAGGACCACGAGCAGTACTTC.

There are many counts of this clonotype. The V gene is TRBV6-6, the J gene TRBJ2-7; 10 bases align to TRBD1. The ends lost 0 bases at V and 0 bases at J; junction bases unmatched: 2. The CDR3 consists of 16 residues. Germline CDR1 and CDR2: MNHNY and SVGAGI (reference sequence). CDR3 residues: CASSYSGTGASYEQYF. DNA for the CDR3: TGTGCCAGCAGTTACTCGGGGACAGGGGCCTCCTACGAGCAGTACTTC.